The T cell receptor (beta chain) described here comes from a study of shared clonotypes between healthy human individuals. The protocol was immunoSEQ multiplex PCR, while the TCRdb copy is restricted to in-frame clones and leaves out a portion. The table shows roughly 2,000,000 clones, with 80% to 95% occurring only once. Naivety among CD8 cells was defined by CD45RO negativity and positive CCR7 selection, thereby excluding terminally differentiated effector memory CD45RA+ cells. Donors were Caucasian adults residing in Nashville, Tennessee, USA. The CDR3 is made up of 16 amino acids. V dropped 7 bases and J dropped 3 bases, with 18 bases sitting between them. Per germline, CDR1 LNHDA and CDR2 SQIVND (reference sequence).

Sequencing input: naive CD8+ T cells from PBMCs. The receptor's source is a man aged 18 to 29 in good health. Some clones in this sample may be carry-over from other donors' samples. The J gene is TRBJ1-4, the V gene TRBV19; TRBD1 is a possible D gene (6 bases). Written as DNA, the CDR3 is TGTGCCAGTACCCCCTTCGGGGGCAGAGCTAATGAAAAACTGTTTTTT. Amino acids: CASTPFGGRANEKLFF. The full variable domain, in which reference TRBV19 and TRBJ1-4 provide the parts outside the CDR3, is DGGITQSPKYLFRKEGQNVTLSCEQNLNHDAMYWYRQDPGQGLRLIYYSQIVNDFQKGDIAEGYSVSREKKESFPLTVTSAQKNPTAFYLCASTPFGGRANEKLFFGSGTQLSVL.